The present entry profiles one T cell receptor beta chain with its context. Its antigen is as yet unknown. PCR primers comprised 60 Vbeta and 13 Jbeta primers. Assay used: immunoSEQ multiplex PCR; TCRdb lists only in-frame clones, some missing. The profile covers 150,000 to 200,000 clones, with around 75% appearing a single time and less than 2% taken by the ten largest. The data originate from a study of cytomegalovirus exposure and HLA in healthy donors. The wider study: For the approximately 410 genotyped donors, roughly 81% fell within the Caucasian-associated ancestry cluster.

Per the germline V gene, CDR1 is GTSNPN and CDR2 is SVGIG (reference sequence). J was trimmed by 6 bases and V by 2 bases; bases with no gene match: 9. There are 15 residues in the CDR3. Findings and caveats of the study: In most subjects, TCR beta sequences reportedly gave accurate predictions of HLA-A and HLA-B alleles.

V and J are TRBV30 and TRBJ2-1, with 8 bases fitting TRBD1. Sequenced material: PBMCs. The clonotype originates from a woman aged 25 to 39 in good health and CMV-seronegative. In DNA form, the CDR3 reads TGTGCCTGGAGTAACCGGGACAGGATCAGCAATGAGCAGTTCTTC. Its protein is CAWSNRDRISNEQFF.